These 27 T cell receptor beta chains originate from one sample sequenced in a study of vaccination effects on CD4 cells after COVID-19. Profiling relied on immunoSEQ multiplex PCR, and the TCRdb table lists in-frame clones only, not all of them. The table has under 50,000 clones, roughly 72% seen once. Their antigens are not known. Once cultured for approximately 10 days, the cells underwent separation to obtain CD4+ T cells. Sequences were derived from CD4+ T cells from PBMCs cultured without peptide, sampled before COVID-19 vaccination. All receptors derive from a human donor who had a prior SARS-CoV-2 infection.

The rearrangement uses TRBV5-1 and TRBJ2-3; D remains unclear. The CDR3 is 13 residues long. Deletions cut 3 bases from V and 0 bases from J, with 5 bases between. The germline V gene encodes CDR1 SGHRS and CDR2 YFSETQ. CDR3 loop: CASSSTSTDTQYF. DNA of the CDR3: TGCGCCAGCAGCTCCACTAGCACAGATACGCAGTATTTT. Based on the CDR3 plus reference TRBV5-1 and TRBJ2-3, the full variable domain is KAGVTQTPRYLIKTRGQQVTLSCSPISGHRSVSWYQQTPGQGLQFLFEYFSETQRNKGNFPGRFSGRQFSNSRSEMNVSTLELGDSALYLCASSSTSTDTQYFGPGTRLTVL.

The chain couples TRBV3-1 (or the pseudogene TRBV3-2) to TRBJ1-3; 8 nucleotides match TRBD1. V lost 3 bases, J lost 12 bases, and 10 bases stayed unmatched. Germline V CDR1 and CDR2: LGHDT, YNNKEL (reference sequence). The CDR3 runs to 14 residues. The CDR3 sequence: CASSHPRHRGDIYF. The DNA for the CDR3 is TGTGCCAGCAGCCATCCCAGACACAGGGGGGACATATATTTT.

In its sample, this clone was seen a few times. The rearrangement uses TRBV5-1 and TRBJ1-5; possible D gene TRBD1, 5 bases. The CDR3 is 15 residues long. Germline V gene data show CDR1 as SGHRS and CDR2 as YFSETQ. Trimming removed 1 base from V and 7 bases from J, with 15 bases in between. The CDR3 is CASSLTGGTDQPQHF. CDR3 DNA sequence: TGCGCCAGCAGCTTGACAGGTGGAACAGACCAGCCCCAGCATTTT.

This sequence joins TRBV7-3 and TRBJ2-3; D possibly matches TRBD1 or TRBD2 (5 bases each). V was pared by 1 base and J by 3 bases, with 11 bases between. Germline CDR1 reads SGHTA; CDR2 reads FQGTGA. There are 15 residues in the CDR3. CDR3 bases: TGTGCCAGCAGCTTAATGGGGACGGAAACAGATACGCAGTATTTT. Translating gives CASSLMGTETDTQYF.

The chain is built from TRBV6-5 and TRBJ1-5; D remains unclear. From germline, CDR1 is MNHEY and CDR2 SVGAGI. CDR3 length equals 12 residues. V lost 6 bases and J lost 7, with 10 bases in between. The CDR3 bases are TGTGCCAGCAGGATCTCTACCCAGCCCCAGCATTTT. Amino acid sequence: CASRISTQPQHF.

V and J are TRBV9 and TRBJ1-2, with 9 bases identical to TRBD1. The CDR3 totals 17 residues. CDR1 and CDR2 (germline): SGDLS, YYNGEE. Germline trimming cut 3 bases from V and 0 bases from J; bases unmatched to any gene: 9. CDR3 sequence reads: CASSAGTGNYPNYGYTF. The CDR3 DNA follows: TGTGCCAGCAGCGCCGGGACAGGGAATTACCCTAACTATGGCTACACCTTC.

This rearrangement joins TRBV6-5 to TRBJ1-5; 8 positions agree with TRBD1. The CDR3 loop spans 15 amino acids. Unmatched junction bases numbered 6, after V lost 6 bases and J lost 2 bases. The germline CDR1 and CDR2 sequences are MNHEY and SVGAGI. The CDR3 sequence is CASRPTGEGNQPQHF. The CDR3 coding sequence is TGTGCCAGCAGGCCGACAGGGGAGGGCAATCAGCCCCAGCATTTT.

V is TRBV10-1 and J is TRBJ2-7, with unresolved D. V was pared by 0 bases and J by 2 bases, with 14 bases between. This CDR3 region has 16 residues. From germline, CDR1 is WNHNN and CDR2 SYGVQD (reference sequence). CDR3 residues: CASSESAIALAYEQYF. CDR3 DNA: TGCGCCAGCAGTGAGTCGGCAATAGCCCTAGCCTACGAGCAGTACTTC.

This clone was detected only once. Other DNA sequences in this sample translate to the same CDR3. This chain uses TRBV7-9 with TRBJ2-5; no firm D call. Trimming cost V 1 base and J 5 bases, with 8 bases left between them. The CDR3 is 13 residues long. The V gene's germline CDR1 is SEHNR and CDR2 FQNEAQ (reference sequence). CDR3 protein: CASSLEVGETQYF. The CDR3 DNA reads as TGTGCCAGCAGCTTAGAGGTTGGGGAGACCCAGTACTTC.

This chain joins TRBV2 and TRBJ2-7, with D perhaps TRBD1 (6 bases). This CDR3 is 14 amino acids long. CDR1 and CDR2 from the germline V gene are SNHLY and FYNNEI. The V and J ends lost 2 bases and 0 bases respectively, with 8 bases between them. The CDR3 loop is CASSEQGSSYEQYF. The CDR3 DNA reads as TGTGCCAGCAGTGAACAGGGGAGCTCCTACGAGCAGTACTTC.

The genes are TRBV3-1 (or the pseudogene TRBV3-2) and TRBJ2-7, with a weak D call TRBD1 (6 bases). The V gene lost 6 bases and the J gene lost 1 base, with 13 bases spanning the gap. CDR3 size: 14 residues. Looked up from germline, CDR1 is LGHDT and CDR2 is YNNKEL (reference sequence). The CDR3 sequence: CASSNPGASYEQYF. For the CDR3, the DNA is TGTGCCAGCAGTAACCCAGGGGCTTCCTACGAGCAGTACTTC.

The chain has TRBV9 and TRBJ1-3; TRBD1 is a possible D gene (5 bases). Germline CDR1 reads SGDLS; CDR2 reads YYNGEE. The CDR3 length is 16 residues. V shed 0 bases and J shed 1 base, with 11 bases lying between them. CDR3 in amino acids: CASSVGQGMSGNTIYF. In DNA form, the CDR3 reads TGTGCCAGCAGCGTAGGTCAGGGAATGTCTGGAAACACCATATATTTT.

The V and J genes are TRBV7-3 and TRBJ2-1; a possible D gene is TRBD1 (7 bases). This CDR3 spans 13 amino acids. Germline V gene sequence: CDR1 SGHTA, CDR2 FQGTGA. V lost 2 bases, J lost 7 bases, and 9 bases lay in between. As DNA, the CDR3 is TGTGCCAGCAGCTTAGCGGGACAGAATGAGCAGTTCTTC. Its protein is CASSLAGQNEQFF.

CDR3 protein: CASSLGGTNTGELFF. CDR3 DNA sequence: TGCGCCAGCAGCTTGGGGGGAACGAACACCGGGGAGCTGTTTTTT. This chain connects TRBV5-1 to TRBJ2-2; D gene unclear. Between the trimmed V and J ends, which lost 0 bases and 0 bases, there was a span of 6 bases. Germline V gene sequence: CDR1 SGHRS, CDR2 YFSETQ. There are 15 residues in the CDR3. Combining the CDR3 with reference TRBV5-1 and TRBJ2-2 gives the whole variable domain KAGVTQTPRYLIKTRGQQVTLSCSPISGHRSVSWYQQTPGQGLQFLFEYFSETQRNKGNFPGRFSGRQFSNSRSEMNVSTLELGDSALYLCASSLGGTNTGELFFGEGSRLTVL.

The chain uses TRBV5-3 and TRBJ1-5; D possibly corresponds to TRBD1 (6 bases). TRBV5-3 belongs to the ORF category, with a function that is uncertain. The CDR3 is 13 amino acids. V lost 4 bases and J 1 base, leaving 6 bases between the germline ends. The CDR3 protein is CARSTGSNQPQHF. CDR3 sequence (DNA): TGTGCCAGAAGCACAGGGAGCAATCAGCCCCAGCATTTT.

The chain uses TRBV12-3 or TRBV12-4 and TRBJ2-2; D is unresolved. The CDR3 consists of 12 residues. V lost 6 bases and J 5 bases, leaving 7 bases between the germline ends. CDR3 coding DNA: TGTGCCAGCAGCAAACTTACCGGGGAGCTGTTTTTT. It translates to CASSKLTGELFF.

The rearrangement joins TRBV6-5 to TRBJ2-2, with unresolved D. Germline CDR1 MNHEY, CDR2 SVGAGI. This CDR3 is 14 amino acids long. V shed 0 bases and J shed 7 bases, with 9 bases lying between them. In DNA, the CDR3 is TGTGCCAGCAGTTACTCGTTAGGCGGCGGGGAGCTGTTTTTT. Translating it yields CASSYSLGGGELFF.

This clone was picked up a small number of times. V usage is TRBV7-2 and J usage is TRBJ1-4; no firm D call. Germline lookup yields CDR1 SGHTA and CDR2 FQGNSA. Trimming stripped 6 bases from V and 7 bases from J, with 15 bases between. This CDR3 is 14 amino acids long. In DNA form, the CDR3 reads TGTGCCAGCAGTGGCGGGTGGCCGGGTGAAAAACTGTTTTTT. This translates into CASSGGWPGEKLFF. The full variable domain, completed using reference TRBV7-2 and TRBJ1-4, is GAGVSQSPSNKVTEKGKDVELRCDPISGHTALYWYRQSLGQGLEFLIYFQGNSAPDKSGLPSDRFSAERTGGSVSTLTIQRTQQEDSAVYLCASSGGWPGEKLFFGSGTQLSVL.

The chain combines TRBV6-1 with TRBJ1-2; TRBD1 aligns across 9 bases. Germline values: CDR1 MNHNS, CDR2 SASEGT. J gave up 5 bases and V 0 bases, and 13 bases lay outside the gene matches. The length of the CDR3 is 18 residues. In nucleotides, the CDR3 is TGTGCCAGCAGTGAAGCGCAAGTACTGGGACAGGGAGGGTATGGCTACACCTTC. Translation: CASSEAQVLGQGGYGYTF.

The chain has TRBV7-9 and TRBJ2-5; D perhaps matches TRBD2 (7 bases). Germline CDR1 SEHNR, CDR2 FQNEAQ (reference sequence). With 6 bases removed from V and 1 base from J, the gap between germline ends came to 18 bases. The CDR3 spans 16 residues. CDR3 sequence: CASSKQGGGPQETQYF. In DNA, the CDR3 is TGTGCCAGCAGTAAACAAGGGGGGGGACCCCAAGAGACCCAGTACTTC. Combining the CDR3 with reference TRBV7-9 and TRBJ2-5 gives the whole variable domain DTGVSQNPRHKITKRGQNVTFRCDPISEHNRLYWYRQTLGQGPEFLTYFQNEAQLEKSRLLSDRFSAERPKGSFSTLEIQRTEQGDSAMYLCASSKQGGGPQETQYFGPGTRLLVL.

The rearrangement links TRBV9 to TRBJ2-7; 7 positions agree with TRBD1. Unmatched junction bases numbered 8, after V lost 3 bases and J lost 5 bases. The germline CDR1 and CDR2 sequences are SGDLS and YYNGEE. The CDR3 runs to 14 residues. Written as DNA, the CDR3 is TGTGCCAGCAGCGAGACAGGGTCGAATCACGAGCAGTACTTC. This sequence encodes CASSETGSNHEQYF.

V usage is TRBV30 and J usage is TRBJ1-3; D is perhaps TRBD1 (5 bases). The CDR3 extends over 16 amino acids. The V end lost 0 bases, the J end lost 0 bases, and 12 bases lay between the germline ends. Per germline, CDR1 GTSNPN and CDR2 SVGIG (reference sequence). The CDR3 sequence is CAWSVHLGTSGNTIYF. DNA of the CDR3: TGTGCCTGGAGTGTACATCTTGGGACCTCTGGAAACACCATATATTTT.

This chain uses TRBV3-1 (or the pseudogene TRBV3-2) with TRBJ2-5; D is uncertain. The germline V gene has CDR1 LGHDT and CDR2 YNNKEL (reference sequence). Trimming removed 3 bases at V and 5 bases at J, with 13 bases between. The CDR3 is 14 amino acids. The CDR3 DNA sequence: TGTGCCAGCAGCCATGTAGCTAGTCGGGAGACCCAGTACTTC. Residues: CASSHVASRETQYF.

The V call is TRBV19, the J call TRBJ1-2, with D tentatively TRBD1 (5 bases). The CDR3 loop spans 20 amino acids. Germline-derived CDR1 and CDR2 are LNHDA and SQIVND (reference sequence). V lost 7 bases and J 0 bases, leaving 30 bases between the germline ends. The CDR3 sequence: CASNPRITGRLRQSNYGYTF. The CDR3 nucleotides read TGTGCCAGTAACCCCAGAATAACGGGACGTCTTCGACAGTCTAACTATGGCTACACCTTC.

This chain links TRBV5-1 with TRBJ2-7; 13 nucleotides agree with TRBD2. Unmatched junction bases numbered 5, after V lost 4 bases and J lost 4 bases. Germline CDR1 is SGHRS and CDR2 is YFSETQ. This CDR3 comprises 15 residues. The CDR3 region has the DNA TGCGCCAGCAGCCATGGACTAGCGGGGGAATACGAGCAGTACTTC. This sequence encodes CASSHGLAGEYEQYF.

The table lists this clone with a few counts. The V and J genes are TRBV30 and TRBJ1-5; no reliable D call. V was cut by 2 bases and J by 4 bases, with 6 bases left in between. The CDR3 runs 12 residues. Looked up from germline, CDR1 is GTSNPN and CDR2 is SVGIG (reference sequence). In DNA form, the CDR3 reads TGTGCCTGGAGTAGGCGAAATCAGCCCCAGCATTTT. Its protein is CAWSRRNQPQHF.

This chain connects TRBV7-9 to TRBJ2-7, with 12 nucleotides matching TRBD1. Losses at the gene ends were 3 bases for V and 9 bases for J; bases not matched to a gene: 6. The CDR3 is 14 amino acids. Germline CDR1 is SEHNR and CDR2 is FQNEAQ (reference sequence). The CDR3 loop is CASSFPGQGAGQYF. CDR3 nucleotides: TGTGCCAGCAGCTTCCCGGGACAGGGGGCGGGGCAGTACTTC. The entire variable domain, with the rest obtained from reference TRBV7-9 and TRBJ2-7, is as follows: DTGVSQNPRHKITKRGQNVTFRCDPISEHNRLYWYRQTLGQGPEFLTYFQNEAQLEKSRLLSDRFSAERPKGSFSTLEIQRTEQGDSAMYLCASSFPGQGAGQYFGPGTRLTVT.